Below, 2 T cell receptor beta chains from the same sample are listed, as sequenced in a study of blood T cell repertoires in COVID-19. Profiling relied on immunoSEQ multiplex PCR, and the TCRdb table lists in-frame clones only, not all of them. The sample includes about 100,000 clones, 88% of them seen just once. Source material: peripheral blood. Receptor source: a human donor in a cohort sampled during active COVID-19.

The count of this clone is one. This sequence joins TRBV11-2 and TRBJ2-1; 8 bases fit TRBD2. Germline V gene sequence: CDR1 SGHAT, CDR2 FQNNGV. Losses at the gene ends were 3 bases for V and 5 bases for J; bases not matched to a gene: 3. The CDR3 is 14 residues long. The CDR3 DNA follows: TGTGCCAGCAGCTTGATAGCGGGGAACAATGAGCAGTTCTTC. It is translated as CASSLIAGNNEQFF. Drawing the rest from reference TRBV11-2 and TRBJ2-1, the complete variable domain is EAGVAQSPRYKIIEKRQSVAFWCNPISGHATLYWYQQILGQGPKLLIQFQNNGVVDDSQLPKDRFSAERLKGVDSTLKIQPAKLEDSAVYLCASSLIAGNNEQFFGPGTRLTVL.

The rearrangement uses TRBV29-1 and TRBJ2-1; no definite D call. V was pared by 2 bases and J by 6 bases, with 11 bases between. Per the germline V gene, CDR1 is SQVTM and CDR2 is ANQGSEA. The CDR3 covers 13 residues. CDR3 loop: CSVEYSAGNEQFF. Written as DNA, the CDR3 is TGCAGCGTTGAATATTCCGCCGGCAATGAGCAGTTCTTC.